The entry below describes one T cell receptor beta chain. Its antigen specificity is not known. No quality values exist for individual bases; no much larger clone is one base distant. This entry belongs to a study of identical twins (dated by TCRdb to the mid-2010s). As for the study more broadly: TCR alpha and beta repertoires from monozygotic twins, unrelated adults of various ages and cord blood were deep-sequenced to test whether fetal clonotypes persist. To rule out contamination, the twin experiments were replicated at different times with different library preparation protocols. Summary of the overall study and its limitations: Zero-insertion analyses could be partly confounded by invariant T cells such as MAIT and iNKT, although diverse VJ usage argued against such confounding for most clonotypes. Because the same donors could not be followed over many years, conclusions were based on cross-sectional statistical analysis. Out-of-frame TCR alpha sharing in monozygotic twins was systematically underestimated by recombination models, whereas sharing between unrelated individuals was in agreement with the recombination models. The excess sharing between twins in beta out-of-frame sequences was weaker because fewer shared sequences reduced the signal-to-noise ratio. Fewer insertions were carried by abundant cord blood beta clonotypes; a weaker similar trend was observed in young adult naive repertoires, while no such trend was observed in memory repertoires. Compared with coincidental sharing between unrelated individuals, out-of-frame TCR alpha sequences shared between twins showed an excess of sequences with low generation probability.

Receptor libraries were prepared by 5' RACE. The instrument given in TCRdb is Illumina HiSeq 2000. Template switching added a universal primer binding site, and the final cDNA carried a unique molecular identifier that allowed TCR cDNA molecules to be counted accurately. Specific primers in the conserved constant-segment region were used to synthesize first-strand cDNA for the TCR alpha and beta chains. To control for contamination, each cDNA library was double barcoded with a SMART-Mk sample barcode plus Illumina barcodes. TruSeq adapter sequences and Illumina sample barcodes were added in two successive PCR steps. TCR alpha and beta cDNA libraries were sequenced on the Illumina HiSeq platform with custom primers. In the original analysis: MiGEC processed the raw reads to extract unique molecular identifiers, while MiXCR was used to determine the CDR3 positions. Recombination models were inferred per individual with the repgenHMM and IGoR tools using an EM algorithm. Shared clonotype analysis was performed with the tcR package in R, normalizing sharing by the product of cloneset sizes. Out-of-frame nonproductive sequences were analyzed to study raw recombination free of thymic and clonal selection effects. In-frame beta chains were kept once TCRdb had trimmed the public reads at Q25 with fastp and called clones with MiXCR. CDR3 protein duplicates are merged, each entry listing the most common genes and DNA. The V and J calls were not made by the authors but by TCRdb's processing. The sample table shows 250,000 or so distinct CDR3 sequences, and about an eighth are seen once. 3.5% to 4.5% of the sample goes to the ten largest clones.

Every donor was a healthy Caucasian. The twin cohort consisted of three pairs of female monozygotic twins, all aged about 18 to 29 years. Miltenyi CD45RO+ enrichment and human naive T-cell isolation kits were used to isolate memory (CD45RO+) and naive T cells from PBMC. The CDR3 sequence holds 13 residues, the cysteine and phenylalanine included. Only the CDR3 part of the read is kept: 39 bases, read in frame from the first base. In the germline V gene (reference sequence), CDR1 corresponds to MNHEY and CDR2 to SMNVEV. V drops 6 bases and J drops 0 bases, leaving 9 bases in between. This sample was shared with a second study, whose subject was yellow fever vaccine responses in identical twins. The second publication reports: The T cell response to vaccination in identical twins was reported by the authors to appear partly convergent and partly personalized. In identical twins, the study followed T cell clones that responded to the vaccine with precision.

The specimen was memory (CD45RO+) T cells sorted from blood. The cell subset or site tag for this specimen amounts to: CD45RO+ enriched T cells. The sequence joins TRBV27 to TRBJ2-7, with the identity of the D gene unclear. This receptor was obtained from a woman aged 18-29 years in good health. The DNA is TGTGCCAGCAGCCCTTGGGACTCCTACGAGCAGTACTTC. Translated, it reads CASSPWDSYEQYF.